A selection of T cell receptor beta chains follows, all from one sample in a study of T cell responses to AZD1222 COVID-19 vaccine. The data were produced by immunoSEQ multiplex PCR, yet TCRdb's version contains in-frame clones alone and is incomplete. The sample carries under 150,000 clones, about 92% recorded once. The starting material was peripheral blood, obtained on day 0 of AZD1222 vaccination. These receptors were obtained from an adult in good health. Both conserved end residues are part of each CDR3. Clone size is shown for a subset of rows, as once, few, many or a class of expanded clone.

J gene,V gene,clone size,CDR3 protein
TRBJ1-5,TRBV6-2/TRBV6-3,.,CASSYWSNQPQHF
TRBJ1-1,TRBV6-5,.,CASSQPRGAEAFF
TRBJ1-5,TRBV4-1,once,CASSPTLGLNQPQHF
TRBJ2-3,TRBV7-2,.,CASSGIYTDTQYF
TRBJ1-1,TRBV10-3,few,CAISYTGAKNTEAFF
TRBJ1-6,TRBV6-4,.,CASSDAPGASPLHF
TRBJ1-5,TRBV24-1,.,CATSAGRGIKHF
TRBJ1-1,TRBV11-3,.,CASSLDQGTAFF
TRBJ2-7,TRBV6-6,.,CASNWGQGAREQYF
TRBJ1-3,TRBV5-1,.,CASSLVPGDLSGNTIYF
TRBJ2-7,TRBV18,.,CASSRLTGDLYEQYF
TRBJ1-1,TRBV6-5,once,CASNLLAGLNTEAFF
TRBJ2-2,TRBV5-3,.,CARSLAPRHRGAVF
TRBJ1-5,TRBV28,.,CASKKSGSNQPQHF
TRBJ1-5,TRBV27,.,CASSFRQGYQPQHF
TRBJ1-2,TRBV11-2,.,CASGGVRSGFGYTF
TRBJ1-5,TRBV12-5,.,CASGLVRGPEGQGFNQPQHF
TRBJ1-1,TRBV19,once,CASSYSGTGSTEAFF
TRBJ1-4,TRBV5-1,once,CASSLAWGRSNEKLFF
TRBJ1-1,TRBV19,once,CASSILGLDTEAFF
TRBJ1-2,TRBV6-1,.,CASSEATGTAYGYTF
TRBJ1-3,TRBV5-1,.,CASSLGTAGTGNTIYF